This entry features one T cell receptor beta chain sequence. Its antigen remains unidentified. The CDR3 contains 11 residues. CDR1 is GTSNPN, CDR2 SVGIG, per germline (reference sequence). The V gene lost 4 bases and the J gene lost 4 bases, with 7 bases spanning the gap. The protocol was immunoSEQ multiplex PCR, while the TCRdb copy is restricted to in-frame clones and leaves out a portion. Among approximately 24,000 clones listed, 80% to 90% were seen once. Described time point: cycle 4 day 1 (C4D1), after more than five weeks of nivolumab. Relapses following autologous stem cell transplantation were seen in all patients, with brentuximab vedotin exposure varying. The data derive from a study of PD-1 blockade in classical Hodgkin lymphoma. Study in general: The nivolumab dose that patients received was 3 mg/kg, given intravenously every 2 weeks.

Points from the study as a whole: Baseline TCR diversity was reportedly lower in newly diagnosed patients than healthy donors. What caused the repertoire differences, perhaps disease activity or prior therapy, remains undefined. The CD4+ diversity rise by C4D1 was clearest in complete responders.

Sequences were derived from peripheral blood mononuclear cells (PBMCs), sampled before the fourth cycle of nivolumab. The clonotype originates from a human donor with classical Hodgkin lymphoma. The chain is built from TRBV30 and TRBJ1-2; D gene unclear. The CDR3 spells CAWIELYGYTF. The CDR3, as DNA: TGTGCCTGGATTGAGCTCTATGGCTACACCTTC.